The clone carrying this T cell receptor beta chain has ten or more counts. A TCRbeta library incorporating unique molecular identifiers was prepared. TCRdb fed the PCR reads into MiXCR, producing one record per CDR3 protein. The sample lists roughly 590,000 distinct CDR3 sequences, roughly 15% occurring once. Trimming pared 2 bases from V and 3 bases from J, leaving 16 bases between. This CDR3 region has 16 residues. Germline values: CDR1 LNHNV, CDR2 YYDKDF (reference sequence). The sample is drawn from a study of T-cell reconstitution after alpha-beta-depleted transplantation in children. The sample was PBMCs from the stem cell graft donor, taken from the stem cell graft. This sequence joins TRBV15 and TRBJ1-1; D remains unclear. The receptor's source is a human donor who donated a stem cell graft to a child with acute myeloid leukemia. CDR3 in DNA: TGTGCCACCAGCAGACCATATCCCCATCGGGACACTGAAGCTTTCTTT. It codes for CATSRPYPHRDTEAFF.